The sequence of this T cell receptor (beta chain) was determined in a study of T cell responses to AZD1222 COVID-19 vaccine. Germline-derived CDR1 and CDR2 are SEHNR and FQNEAQ (reference sequence). This CDR3 has 11 residues. V dropped 5 bases and J dropped 9 bases, with 10 bases sitting between them. Clones were read by immunoSEQ multiplex PCR, and TCRdb kept only the in-frame ones, dropping some. The data hold around 100,000 clones, with about 88% observed a single time. This clone was recorded a few times. This sequence joins TRBV7-9 and TRBJ1-2, with D uncertain. The clonotype originates from an adult in good health. This specimen consisted of peripheral blood, obtained on day 0 of AZD1222 vaccination. The DNA of the CDR3 is TGTGCCAGCAGCCCAAGGGATAGCTACACCTTC. It encodes CASSPRDSYTF. Full variable domain (rest looked up from reference TRBV7-9 and TRBJ1-2): DTGVSQNPRHKITKRGQNVTFRCDPISEHNRLYWYRQTLGQGPEFLTYFQNEAQLEKSRLLSDRFSAERPKGSFSTLEIQRTEQGDSAMYLCASSPRDSYTFGSGTRLTVV.